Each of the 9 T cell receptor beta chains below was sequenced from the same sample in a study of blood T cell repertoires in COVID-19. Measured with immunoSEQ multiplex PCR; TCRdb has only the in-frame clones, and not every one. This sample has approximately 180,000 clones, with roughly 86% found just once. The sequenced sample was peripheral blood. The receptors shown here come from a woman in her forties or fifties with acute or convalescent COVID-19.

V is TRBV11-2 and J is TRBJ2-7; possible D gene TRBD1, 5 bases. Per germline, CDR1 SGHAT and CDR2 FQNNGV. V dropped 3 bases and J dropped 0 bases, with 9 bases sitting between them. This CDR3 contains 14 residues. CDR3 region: CASSFQGSSYEQYF. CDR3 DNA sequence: TGTGCCAGCAGCTTCCAGGGCTCCTCCTACGAGCAGTACTTC.

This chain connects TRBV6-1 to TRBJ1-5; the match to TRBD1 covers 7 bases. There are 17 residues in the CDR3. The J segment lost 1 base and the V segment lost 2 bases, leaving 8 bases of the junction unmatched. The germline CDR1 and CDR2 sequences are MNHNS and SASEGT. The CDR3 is CASSEFVGQVSNQPQHF. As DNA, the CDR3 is TGTGCCAGCAGTGAATTCGTCGGACAGGTGAGCAATCAGCCCCAGCATTTT.

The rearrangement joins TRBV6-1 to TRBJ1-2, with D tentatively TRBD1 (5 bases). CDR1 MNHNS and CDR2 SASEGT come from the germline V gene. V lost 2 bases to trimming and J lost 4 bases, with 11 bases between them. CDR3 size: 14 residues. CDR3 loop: CASSEWQGGYGYTF. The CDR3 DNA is TGTGCCAGCAGTGAATGGCAGGGTGGCTATGGCTACACCTTC.

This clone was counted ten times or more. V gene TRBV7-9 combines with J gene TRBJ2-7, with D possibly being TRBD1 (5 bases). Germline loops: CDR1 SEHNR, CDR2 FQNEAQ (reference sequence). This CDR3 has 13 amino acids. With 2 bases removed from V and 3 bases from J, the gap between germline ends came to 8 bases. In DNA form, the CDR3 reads TGTGCCAGCAGCTTACCAACAGGCTACGAGCAGTACTTC. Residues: CASSLPTGYEQYF.

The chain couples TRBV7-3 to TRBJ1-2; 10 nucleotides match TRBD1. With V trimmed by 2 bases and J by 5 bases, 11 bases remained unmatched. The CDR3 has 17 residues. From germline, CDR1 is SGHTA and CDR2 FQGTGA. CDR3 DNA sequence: TGTGCCAGCAGCTTATATGGGGTGGGACAGGGGAGTTATGGCTACACCTTC. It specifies CASSLYGVGQGSYGYTF.

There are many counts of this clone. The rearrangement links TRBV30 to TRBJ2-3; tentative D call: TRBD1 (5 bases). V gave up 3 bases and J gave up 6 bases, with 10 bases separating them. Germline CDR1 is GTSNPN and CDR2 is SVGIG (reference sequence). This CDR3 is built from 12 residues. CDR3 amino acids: CAWSLKGDTQYF. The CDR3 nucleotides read TGTGCCTGGAGCCTCAAGGGGGATACGCAGTATTTT.

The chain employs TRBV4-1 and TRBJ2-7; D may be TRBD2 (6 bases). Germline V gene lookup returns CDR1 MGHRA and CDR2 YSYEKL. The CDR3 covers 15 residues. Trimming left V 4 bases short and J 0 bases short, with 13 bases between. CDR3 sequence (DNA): TGCGCCAGCAGCCTCCTCACGGGAGCCTCCTACGAGCAGTACTTC. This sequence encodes CASSLLTGASYEQYF.

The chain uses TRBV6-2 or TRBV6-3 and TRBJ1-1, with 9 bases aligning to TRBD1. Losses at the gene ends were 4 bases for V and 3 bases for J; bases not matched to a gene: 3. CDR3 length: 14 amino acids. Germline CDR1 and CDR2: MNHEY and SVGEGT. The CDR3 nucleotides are TGTGCCAGCAGTTCACAGGGGGCCTACACTGAAGCTTTCTTT. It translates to CASSSQGAYTEAFF.

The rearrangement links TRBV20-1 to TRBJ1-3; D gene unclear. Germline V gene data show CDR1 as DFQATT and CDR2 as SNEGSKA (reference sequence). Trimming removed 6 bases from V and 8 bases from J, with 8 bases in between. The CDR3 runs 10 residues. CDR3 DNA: TGCAGTGCCCCAGCGGACACCATATATTTT. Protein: CSAPADTIYF.